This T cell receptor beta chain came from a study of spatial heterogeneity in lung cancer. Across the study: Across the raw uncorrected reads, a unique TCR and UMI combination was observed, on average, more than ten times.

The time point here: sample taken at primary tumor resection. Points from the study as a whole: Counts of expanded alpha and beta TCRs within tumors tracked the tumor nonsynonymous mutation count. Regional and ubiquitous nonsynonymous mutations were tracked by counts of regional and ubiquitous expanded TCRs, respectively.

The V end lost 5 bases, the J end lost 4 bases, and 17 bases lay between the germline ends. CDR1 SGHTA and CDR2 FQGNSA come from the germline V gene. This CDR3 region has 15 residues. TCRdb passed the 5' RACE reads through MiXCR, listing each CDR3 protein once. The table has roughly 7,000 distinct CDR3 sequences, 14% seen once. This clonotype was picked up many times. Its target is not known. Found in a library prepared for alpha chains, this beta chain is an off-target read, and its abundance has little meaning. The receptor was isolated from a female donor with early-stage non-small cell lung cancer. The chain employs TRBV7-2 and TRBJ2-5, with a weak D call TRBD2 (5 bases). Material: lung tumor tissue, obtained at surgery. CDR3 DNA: TGTGCCAGCAGCCCCCGCCTAGCTAGACCAGAGACCCAGTACTTC. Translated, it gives CASSPRLARPETQYF.